One T cell receptor (beta chain) is described in this entry. Its target is unknown. Data came from immunoSEQ multiplex PCR; TCRdb stores just in-frame clones and leaves some out. The sample lists under 150,000 clones, 80% to 90% occurring once. This sample was taken from a study of cytomegalovirus exposure and HLA in healthy donors. From germline, CDR1 is MGHRA and CDR2 YSYEKL. This CDR3 has 16 amino acids. V was pared by 3 bases and J by 3 bases, with 4 bases of the junction left unmatched. Study-wide results and limits: First-cohort TCR clusters tended to co-occur in the approximately 130 validation repertoires, a later analysis found. Reports described diagnosis of cytomegalovirus status by the classifier as highly specific and sensitive. Among TCR beta chains, those listed as cytomegalovirus-associated numbered 164.

This TCR came from a woman aged 18-35 years in good health and CMV-seropositive. The V and J genes are TRBV4-1 and TRBJ2-3; 12 bases are shared with TRBD2. Sequences were obtained from PBMCs. CDR3 bases: TGCGCCAGCAGCCATAGCCTAGCGGGAGGGACAGATACGCAGTATTTT. Protein: CASSHSLAGGTDTQYF.